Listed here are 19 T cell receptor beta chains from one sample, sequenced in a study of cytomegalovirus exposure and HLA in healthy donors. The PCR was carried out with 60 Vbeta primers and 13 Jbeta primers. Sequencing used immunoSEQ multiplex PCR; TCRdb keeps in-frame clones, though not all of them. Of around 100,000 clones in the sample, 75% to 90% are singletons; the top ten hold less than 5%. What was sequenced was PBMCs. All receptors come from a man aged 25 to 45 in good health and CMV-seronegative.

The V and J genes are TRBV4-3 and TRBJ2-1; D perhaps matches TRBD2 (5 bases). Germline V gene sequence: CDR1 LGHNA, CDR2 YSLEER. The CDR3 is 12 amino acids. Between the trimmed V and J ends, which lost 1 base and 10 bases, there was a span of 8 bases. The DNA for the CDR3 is TGCGCCAGCAGCCAAGGAGAGGGAGAGCAGTTCTTC. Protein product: CASSQGEGEQFF.

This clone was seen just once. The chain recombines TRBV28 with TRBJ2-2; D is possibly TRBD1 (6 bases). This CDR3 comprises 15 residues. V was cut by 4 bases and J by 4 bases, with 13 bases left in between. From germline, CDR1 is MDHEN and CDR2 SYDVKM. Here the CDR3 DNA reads TGTGCCAGCAGTTCCCCGACAGGAGGCACCGGGGAGCTGTTTTTT. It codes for CASSSPTGGTGELFF.

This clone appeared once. The CDR3, as DNA: TGTGCCAGCAGCAAAAAATTAGCGACAGGGTTATCTAACTATGGCTACACCTTC. Translating it yields CASSKKLATGLSNYGYTF. This rearrangement joins TRBV21-1 to TRBJ1-2; TRBD1, as called in the table, went unchecked against the DNA. TRBV21-1 has pseudogene status. The CDR3 length is 18 residues.

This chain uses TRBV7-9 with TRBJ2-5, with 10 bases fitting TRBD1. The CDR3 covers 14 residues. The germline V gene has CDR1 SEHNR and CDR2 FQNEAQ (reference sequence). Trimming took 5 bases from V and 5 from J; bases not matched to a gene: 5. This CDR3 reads CASSADRGGETQYF. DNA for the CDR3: TGTGCCAGCAGCGCGGACAGGGGGGGCGAGACCCAGTACTTC. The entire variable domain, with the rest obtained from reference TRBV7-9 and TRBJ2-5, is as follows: DTGVSQNPRHKITKRGQNVTFRCDPISEHNRLYWYRQTLGQGPEFLTYFQNEAQLEKSRLLSDRFSAERPKGSFSTLEIQRTEQGDSAMYLCASSADRGGETQYFGPGTRLLVL.

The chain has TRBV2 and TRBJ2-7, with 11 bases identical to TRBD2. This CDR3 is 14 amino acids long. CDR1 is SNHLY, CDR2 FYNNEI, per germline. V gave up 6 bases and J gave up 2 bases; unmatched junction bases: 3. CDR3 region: CASRELAGAYEQYF. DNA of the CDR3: TGTGCCAGCAGGGAACTAGCGGGGGCCTACGAGCAGTACTTC.

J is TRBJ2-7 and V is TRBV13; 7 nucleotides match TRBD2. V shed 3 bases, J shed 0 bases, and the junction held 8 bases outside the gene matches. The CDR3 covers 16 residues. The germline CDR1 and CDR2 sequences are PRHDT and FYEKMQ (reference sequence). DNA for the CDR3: TGTGCCAGCAGCTTCTCGGGGGGAAAGAGCTCCTACGAGCAGTACTTC. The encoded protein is CASSFSGGKSSYEQYF. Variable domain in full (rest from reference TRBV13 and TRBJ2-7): AAGVIQSPRHLIKEKRETATLKCYPIPRHDTVYWYQQGPGQDPQFLISFYEKMQSDKGSIPDRFSAQQFSDYHSELNMSSLELGDSALYFCASSFSGGKSSYEQYFGPGTRLTVT.

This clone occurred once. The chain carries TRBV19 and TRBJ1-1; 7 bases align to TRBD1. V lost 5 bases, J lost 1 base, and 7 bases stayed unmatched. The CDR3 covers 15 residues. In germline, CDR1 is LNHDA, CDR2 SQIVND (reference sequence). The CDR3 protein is CASSSPGQTNTEAFF. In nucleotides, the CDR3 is TGTGCCAGTAGTTCCCCGGGACAGACGAACACTGAAGCTTTCTTT.

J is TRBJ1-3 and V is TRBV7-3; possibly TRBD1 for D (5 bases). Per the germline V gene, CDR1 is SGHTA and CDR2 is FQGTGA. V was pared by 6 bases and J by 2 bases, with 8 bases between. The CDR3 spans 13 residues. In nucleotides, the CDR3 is TGTGCCAGCAGGGCAGGGCCTGGAAACACCATATATTTT. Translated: CASRAGPGNTIYF.

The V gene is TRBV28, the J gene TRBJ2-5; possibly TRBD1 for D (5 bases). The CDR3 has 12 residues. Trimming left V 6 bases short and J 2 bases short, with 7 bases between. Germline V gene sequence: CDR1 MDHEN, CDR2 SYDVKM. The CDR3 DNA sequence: TGTGCCAGCAGGGCAGGGCAAGAGACCCAGTACTTC. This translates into CASRAGQETQYF.

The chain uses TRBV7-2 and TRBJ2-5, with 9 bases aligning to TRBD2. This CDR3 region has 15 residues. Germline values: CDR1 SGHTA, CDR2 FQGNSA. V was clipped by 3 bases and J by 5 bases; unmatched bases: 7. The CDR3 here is CASSFGSGGGETQYF. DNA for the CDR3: TGTGCCAGCAGCTTCGGTAGCGGGGGCGGGGAGACCCAGTACTTC.

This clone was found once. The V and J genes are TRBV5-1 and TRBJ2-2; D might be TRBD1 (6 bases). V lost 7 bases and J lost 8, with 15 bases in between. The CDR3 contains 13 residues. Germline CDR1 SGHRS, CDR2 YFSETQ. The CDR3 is CASRIQGLGELFF. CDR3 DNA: TGCGCCAGCCGAATACAGGGATTGGGGGAGCTGTTTTTT. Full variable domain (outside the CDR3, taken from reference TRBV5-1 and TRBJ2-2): KAGVTQTPRYLIKTRGQQVTLSCSPISGHRSVSWYQQTPGQGLQFLFEYFSETQRNKGNFPGRFSGRQFSNSRSEMNVSTLELGDSALYLCASRIQGLGELFFGEGSRLTVL.

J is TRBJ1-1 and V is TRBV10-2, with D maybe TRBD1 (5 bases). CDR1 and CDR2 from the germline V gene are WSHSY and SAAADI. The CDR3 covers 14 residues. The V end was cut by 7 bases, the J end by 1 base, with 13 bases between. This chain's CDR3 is CASMQGLKNTEAFF. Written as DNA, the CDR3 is TGCGCCAGCATGCAGGGTCTGAAGAACACTGAAGCTTTCTTT.

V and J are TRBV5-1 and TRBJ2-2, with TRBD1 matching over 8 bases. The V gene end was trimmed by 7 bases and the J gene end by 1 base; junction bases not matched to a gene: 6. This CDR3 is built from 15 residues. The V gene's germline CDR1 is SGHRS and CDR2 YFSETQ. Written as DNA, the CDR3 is TGCGCCAGCCTTCCGGGACAGGAGAACACCGGGGAGCTGTTTTTT. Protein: CASLPGQENTGELFF.

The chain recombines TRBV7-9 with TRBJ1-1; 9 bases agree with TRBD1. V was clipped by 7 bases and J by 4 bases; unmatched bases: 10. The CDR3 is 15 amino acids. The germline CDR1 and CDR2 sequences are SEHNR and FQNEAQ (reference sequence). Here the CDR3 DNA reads TGTGCCAGCACCTCTCCTACGGGACAGGGCACTGAAGCTTTCTTT. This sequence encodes CASTSPTGQGTEAFF.

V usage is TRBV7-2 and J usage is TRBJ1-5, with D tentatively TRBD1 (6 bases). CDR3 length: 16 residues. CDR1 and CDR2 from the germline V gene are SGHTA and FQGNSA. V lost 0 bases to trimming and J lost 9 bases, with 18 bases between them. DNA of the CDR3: TGTGCCAGCAGCTTAGCGGGCCAACAACAGGGCGGGCCCCAGCATTTT. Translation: CASSLAGQQQGGPQHF.

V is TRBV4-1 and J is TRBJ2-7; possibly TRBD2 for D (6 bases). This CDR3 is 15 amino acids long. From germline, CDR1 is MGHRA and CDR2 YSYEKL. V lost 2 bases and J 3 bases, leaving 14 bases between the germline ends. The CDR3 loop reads CASSQSGSMVYEQYF. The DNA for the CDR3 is TGCGCCAGCAGCCAATCCGGGAGTATGGTCTACGAGCAGTACTTC.

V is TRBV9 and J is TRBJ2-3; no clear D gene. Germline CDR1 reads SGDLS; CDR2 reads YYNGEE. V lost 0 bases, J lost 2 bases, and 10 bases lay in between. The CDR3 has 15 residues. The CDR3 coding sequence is TGTGCCAGCAGCGTAGGTTTAGCCCCCACAGATACGCAGTATTTT. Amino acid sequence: CASSVGLAPTDTQYF.

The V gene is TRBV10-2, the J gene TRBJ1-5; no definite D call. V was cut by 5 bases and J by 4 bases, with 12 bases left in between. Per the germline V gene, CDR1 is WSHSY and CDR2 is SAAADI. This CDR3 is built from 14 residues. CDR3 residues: CASSISLRNQPQHF. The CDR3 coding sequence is TGCGCCAGCAGTATAAGTTTGCGGAATCAGCCCCAGCATTTT.

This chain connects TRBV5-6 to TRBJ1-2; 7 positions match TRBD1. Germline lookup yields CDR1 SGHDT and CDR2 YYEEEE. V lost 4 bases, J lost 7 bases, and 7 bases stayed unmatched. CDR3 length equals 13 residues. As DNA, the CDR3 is TGTGCCAGCAGCCGGACAGGAATTGGTGGCTACACCTTC. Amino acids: CASSRTGIGGYTF.